This T cell receptor beta chain came from a study of blood T cells in healthy people across ages. PCR was performed a second time for about 6 to 11 cycles using a sample-barcoded 5' primer and a J-beta primer mix. Any given sample supplied a minimum of 3 million CDR3-containing paired-end reads. TCRdb fed the 5' RACE reads into MiXCR, producing one record per CDR3 protein. The table lists about 560,000 distinct CDR3 sequences, about 27% of them singletons, with 3.6% in the top ten. Trimming removed 4 bases at V and 7 bases at J, with 17 bases between. Germline V lookup: CDR1 SGHRS, CDR2 YFSETQ. The CDR3 has 14 amino acids. In addition, the sample was reused for a study of T cells of mothers and their children. That source notes: Each mother gave over 9.5 million TCR beta CDR3 reads; each child, approximately 3 million. No clone of persistent microchimeric T cells was detected.

The receptor was derived from a boy aged 2 to 9 in good health. Input material: blood. The chain recombines TRBV5-1 with TRBJ1-2; D is perhaps TRBD1 (5 bases). The CDR3 sequence is CASSTGALEVGYTF. The CDR3 DNA reads TGCGCCAGCAGCACAGGAGCCCTGGAGGTTGGCTACACCTTC.